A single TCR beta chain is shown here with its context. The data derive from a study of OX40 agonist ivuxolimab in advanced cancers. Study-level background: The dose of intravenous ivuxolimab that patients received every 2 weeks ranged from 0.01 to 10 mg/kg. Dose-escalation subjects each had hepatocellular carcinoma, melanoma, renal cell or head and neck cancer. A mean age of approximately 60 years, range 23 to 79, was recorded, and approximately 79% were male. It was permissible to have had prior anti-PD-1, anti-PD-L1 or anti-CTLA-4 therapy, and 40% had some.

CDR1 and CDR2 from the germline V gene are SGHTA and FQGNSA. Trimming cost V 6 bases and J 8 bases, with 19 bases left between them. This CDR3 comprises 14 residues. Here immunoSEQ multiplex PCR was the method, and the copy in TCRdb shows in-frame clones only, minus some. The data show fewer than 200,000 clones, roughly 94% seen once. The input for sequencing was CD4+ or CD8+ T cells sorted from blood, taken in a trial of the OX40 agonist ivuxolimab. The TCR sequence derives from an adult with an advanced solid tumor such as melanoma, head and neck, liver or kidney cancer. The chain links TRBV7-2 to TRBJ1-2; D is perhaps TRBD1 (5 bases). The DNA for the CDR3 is TGTGCCAGCAGTCTAGCGGAGGGGCGGCGCGGCTACACCTTC. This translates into CASSLAEGRRGYTF. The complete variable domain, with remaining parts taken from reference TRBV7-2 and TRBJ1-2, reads GAGVSQSPSNKVTEKGKDVELRCDPISGHTALYWYRQSLGQGLEFLIYFQGNSAPDKSGLPSDRFSAERTGGSVSTLTIQRTQQEDSAVYLCASSLAEGRRGYTFGSGTRLTVV.